These 32 T cell receptor beta chains share one sample of origin, sequenced in a study of T cells after yellow fever vaccination. TCRdb itself ran the 5' RACE reads through MiXCR, one entry per CDR3 protein. Among more than 350,000 distinct CDR3 sequences listed, approximately 10% were seen once. The specimen was PBMCs, collected on the day of the first yellow fever vaccination. The source of these receptors is a man younger than 35 who received the YFV17D yellow fever vaccine.

Only one count was recorded for this clonotype. This may stem from a read error, because a much larger clone lies one nucleotide away. CDR3 in amino acids: CASSPSRDEQCF. DNA for the CDR3: TGTGCCAGCAGCCCGAGTCGCGACGAGCAGTGCTTC. This chain connects TRBV12-3 or TRBV12-4 to TRBJ2-7; the D is unclear. The CDR3 spans 12 residues.

This clonotype was found a few times. The chain employs TRBV10-3 and TRBJ1-5; 9 bases line up with TRBD1. J gave up 2 bases and V 1 base, and 6 bases lay outside the gene matches. Germline V gives CDR1 ENHRY, CDR2 SYGVKD. The CDR3 runs to 17 residues. The DNA for the CDR3 is TGTGCCATCAGTGAGTTGGACAGGGGTGGGGGCAATCAGCCCCAGCATTTT. This gives the protein CAISELDRGGGNQPQHF.

This chain connects TRBV5-8 to TRBJ2-2, with unresolved D. Trimming took 3 bases from V and 2 from J, leaving 8 bases between them. The CDR3 covers 14 residues. Per the germline V gene, CDR1 is SGHTS and CDR2 is YDEGEE. The CDR3: CASSYDINTGELFF. As DNA, the CDR3 is TGTGCCAGCAGCTACGATATTAACACCGGGGAGCTGTTTTTT.

The V gene is TRBV5-6, the J gene TRBJ1-6, with D possibly matching TRBD1 (6 bases). The CDR3 contains 15 residues. The V gene's germline CDR1 is SGHDT and CDR2 YYEEEE. Trimming cost V 4 bases and J 3 bases, with 11 bases left between them. CDR3 sequence reads: CASSPEGGYNSPLHF. CDR3 DNA: TGTGCCAGCAGCCCGGAGGGGGGCTATAATTCACCCCTCCACTTT.

This clonotype was detected a few times. The chain is built from TRBV11-1 and TRBJ2-7; 7 bases are shared with TRBD1. CDR1 and CDR2 from the germline V gene are SGHAT and FQDESV (reference sequence). The CDR3 has 19 amino acids. The V and J ends lost 5 bases and 3 bases, in that order; junction bases with no gene match: 22. The CDR3 protein is CASSITPGQPPLSHYEQYF. The CDR3 bases are TGTGCCAGCAGCATTACTCCGGGACAGCCTCCTCTATCCCACTACGAGCAGTACTTC.

This clonotype was seen at least ten times. This chain connects TRBV7-2 to TRBJ2-3, with D uncertain. This CDR3 is built from 14 residues. CDR1 and CDR2 from the germline V gene are SGHTA and FQGNSA. Between the trimmed V and J ends, which lost 1 base and 3 bases, there was a span of 8 bases. The CDR3 DNA reads as TGTGCCAGCAGCTTAGTGGGGTGGACAGATACGCAGTATTTT. Amino acids: CASSLVGWTDTQYF.

This clonotype was counted at least ten times. The rearrangement uses TRBV6-1 and TRBJ1-1; D is undetermined. CDR1 is MNHNS, CDR2 SASEGT, per germline. This CDR3 contains 13 residues. Trimming shortened V by 4 bases and J by 0 bases, and 6 bases separated the two germline ends. The chain's CDR3 is CASSVEVNTEAFF. DNA for the CDR3: TGTGCCAGCAGTGTTGAGGTGAACACTGAAGCTTTCTTT.

This clonotype has at least ten counts. The V and J genes are TRBV5-1 and TRBJ2-3; the D is unclear. Germline V CDR1 and CDR2: SGHRS, YFSETQ. V lost 0 bases, J lost 2 bases, and 7 bases lay in between. The CDR3 is 14 residues long. CDR3: CASSLVGPTDTQYF. CDR3 in DNA: TGCGCCAGCAGCTTGGTCGGGCCCACAGATACGCAGTATTTT.

This clonotype was recorded a few times. This sequence joins TRBV2 and TRBJ2-5, with D perhaps TRBD2 (6 bases). The CDR3 is 14 residues long. Germline V gene data show CDR1 as SNHLY and CDR2 as FYNNEI. Trimming took off 4 bases at V and 9 bases at J, with 18 bases between the two ends. The DNA of the CDR3 is TGTGCCAGCAGTGCTACTAGCTCCCAAGGCGCCCAGTACTTC. It codes for CASSATSSQGAQYF.

This clonotype came up a few times. V is TRBV20-1 and J is TRBJ2-1; the match to TRBD2 covers 7 bases. The CDR3 is made up of 15 amino acids. Germline lookup yields CDR1 DFQATT and CDR2 SNEGSKA (reference sequence). In DNA form, the CDR3 reads TGCAGCGCGGTGGGGCGGGGGTTCTCCTACAATGAGCAGTTCTTC. Its protein is CSAVGRGFSYNEQFF.

The V call is TRBV4-3, the J call TRBJ1-6; a weak D match, TRBD1 (5 bases). The germline V gene has CDR1 LGHNA and CDR2 YSLEER. The CDR3 loop spans 19 amino acids. V was cut by 1 base and J by 3 bases, with 19 bases left in between. The CDR3 sequence is CASSQASGKRSGYNSPLHF. Written as DNA, the CDR3 is TGCGCCAGCAGCCAAGCCTCAGGGAAAAGGAGTGGCTATAATTCACCCCTCCACTTT.

The J gene is TRBJ2-2, the V gene TRBV3-1; D is perhaps TRBD1 or TRBD2 (5 bases each). This CDR3 spans 16 amino acids. The ends were cut back, 3 bases at V and 4 bases at J, with 15 bases in the middle. Looked up from germline, CDR1 is LGHDT and CDR2 is YNNKEL (reference sequence). This CDR3 reads CASSHLWAGTTGELFF. In DNA form, the CDR3 reads TGTGCCAGCAGCCATTTGTGGGCAGGGACCACCGGGGAGCTGTTTTTT.

There are many counts of this clonotype. The rearrangement links TRBV5-1 to TRBJ1-6, with D uncertain. Germline-derived CDR1 and CDR2 are SGHRS and YFSETQ. The length of the CDR3 is 14 residues. V shed 0 bases and J shed 7 bases, with 8 bases lying between them. CDR3 residues: CASSLEQLNSPLHF. CDR3 coding DNA: TGCGCCAGCAGCTTGGAACAGCTAAATTCACCCCTCCACTTT.

The chain combines TRBV5-6 with TRBJ2-1, with unresolved D. CDR3 length: 15 residues. V shed 4 bases and J shed 5 bases, with 16 bases lying between them. Germline CDR1 and CDR2: SGHDT and YYEEEE. The CDR3 loop is CASSLLGRLHNEQFF. CDR3 bases: TGTGCCAGCAGCCTCCTGGGCAGGCTCCACAATGAGCAGTTCTTC.

The chain links TRBV2 to TRBJ2-1; 9 bases align to TRBD2. This CDR3 contains 14 residues. In germline, CDR1 is SNHLY, CDR2 FYNNEI. Losses at the gene ends were 4 bases for V and 10 bases for J; bases not matched to a gene: 8. The CDR3 DNA sequence: TGTGCCAGCAGTGTCCCTAGCGGGGAGGGGGAGCAGTTCTTC. This sequence encodes CASSVPSGEGEQFF.

The chain links TRBV30 to TRBJ2-5, with a weak D call TRBD2 (5 bases). Trimming took 2 bases from V and 5 from J, leaving 9 bases between them. The CDR3 sequence is 12 residues long. Germline CDR1 and CDR2: GTSNPN and SVGIG (reference sequence). The CDR3 sequence is CAWSSGGETQYF. CDR3 bases: TGTGCCTGGAGTTCAGGCGGGGAGACCCAGTACTTC.

This clonotype was counted only a few times. The V call is TRBV29-1, the J call TRBJ1-2, with D possibly being TRBD1 (6 bases). V was pared by 0 bases and J by 0 bases, with 11 bases between. Germline CDR1 reads SQVTM; CDR2 reads ANQGSEA. The CDR3 length is 15 residues. CDR3 amino acids: CSVEDSSGANYGYTF. The CDR3 DNA reads as TGCAGCGTTGAAGATTCGTCAGGGGCTAACTATGGCTACACCTTC.

This clonotype was recorded many times. V is TRBV4-1 and J is TRBJ2-5; TRBD1 matches at 10 bases. Germline values: CDR1 MGHRA, CDR2 YSYEKL. CDR3 size: 15 residues. Germline trimming cut 4 bases from V and 5 bases from J; bases unmatched to any gene: 7. CDR3 coding DNA: TGCGCCAGCAGCCCGGGGACAGGGGAAAAGGAGACCCAGTACTTC. This translates into CASSPGTGEKETQYF.

This clonotype was seen only a few times. The chain employs TRBV7-2 and TRBJ1-2, with D unresolved. From germline, CDR1 is SGHTA and CDR2 FQGNSA. The V end lost 1 base, the J end lost 4 bases, and 10 bases lay between the germline ends. The CDR3 extends over 14 amino acids. The CDR3 DNA sequence: TGTGCCAGCAGCTTAGGTCCACGGTTCTATGGCTACACCTTC. Translation gives CASSLGPRFYGYTF.

This clonotype showed up many times. The chain employs TRBV7-8 and TRBJ2-7; TRBD1 matches 9 bases. V was pared by 5 bases and J by 3 bases, with 8 bases of the junction left unmatched. Germline values: CDR1 SGHVS, CDR2 FQNEAQ. The CDR3 has 15 amino acids. The CDR3 spells CASSITGTGSYEQYF. CDR3 coding DNA: TGTGCCAGCAGCATAACCGGGACAGGGAGCTACGAGCAGTACTTC.

This chain connects TRBV18 to TRBJ2-3, with 7 bases fitting TRBD2. CDR1 KGHSH and CDR2 LQKENI come from the germline V gene. The CDR3 spans 15 residues. Trimming removed 3 bases from V and 8 bases from J; junction bases left unmatched: 11. The CDR3, as DNA: TGTGCCAGCTCACCGTCCAGCGGGGTATCTATTACGCAGTATTTT. Translation: CASSPSSGVSITQYF.

This clonotype turned up a few times. The J gene is TRBJ2-2, the V gene TRBV20-1; D gene ambiguous. In germline, CDR1 is DFQATT, CDR2 SNEGSKA (reference sequence). CDR3 length: 13 residues. V was cut by 1 base and J by 0 bases, with 3 bases left in between. In DNA form, the CDR3 reads TGCAGTGCTAGAGGGGCGAACACCGGGGAGCTGTTTTTT. Its protein product is CSARGANTGELFF.

This clonotype was observed at least ten times. The chain carries TRBV5-1 and TRBJ2-1, with TRBD2 as a possible D gene (6 bases). The CDR3 is 14 amino acids. Germline CDR1 and CDR2: SGHRS and YFSETQ. The V end was cut by 1 base, the J end by 14 bases, with 19 bases between. The CDR3 nucleotides are TGCGCCAGCAGCTTGTACTCCGGGACTCCCATTGAGTTCTTC. This translates into CASSLYSGTPIEFF.

This clonotype was counted only a few times. V is TRBV21-1 and J is TRBJ1-1; the table's D gene call, TRBD1, was not cross checked with the DNA. TRBV21-1 is listed as a pseudogene. CDR3 length: 13 amino acids. The CDR3 DNA follows: TGTGCCAGCAGCAAAGCCGTTAGCCCTGGTGCTTTCTTT. It specifies CASSKAVSPGAFF.

This clonotype was counted between two and nine times. This sequence joins TRBV29-1 and TRBJ2-3; D not certain. Germline values: CDR1 SQVTM, CDR2 ANQGSEA. The V gene lost 0 bases and the J gene lost 4 bases, with 8 bases spanning the gap. The CDR3 is made up of 13 amino acids. In nucleotides, the CDR3 is TGCAGCGTTGAAGAGGCAGAAGCAGATACGCAGTATTTT. Translated, it gives CSVEEAEADTQYF.

This clonotype was recorded many times. The chain employs TRBV20-1 and TRBJ1-5; no firm D call. V lost 3 bases and J lost 7, with 13 bases in between. The CDR3 runs 13 residues. Germline CDR1 is DFQATT and CDR2 is SNEGSKA (reference sequence). The CDR3 here is CSASHSPKQPQHF. The DNA of the CDR3 is TGCAGTGCTAGCCATAGCCCTAAGCAGCCCCAGCATTTT.

This clonotype has just a few counts. The chain recombines TRBV4-2 with TRBJ1-1; perhaps TRBD1 as D (5 bases). The ends were cut back, 0 bases at V and 4 bases at J, with 9 bases in the middle. This CDR3 contains 14 residues. Germline CDR1 LGHNA, CDR2 YNFKEQ. The CDR3: CASSQDSGGTEAFF. The CDR3 DNA reads as TGTGCCAGCAGCCAAGATTCGGGGGGCACTGAAGCTTTCTTT.

The chain has TRBV7-2 and TRBJ2-1; the match to TRBD2 covers 8 bases. V lost 6 bases and J lost 6; bases outside the gene matches: 4. There are 13 residues in the CDR3. In germline, CDR1 is SGHTA, CDR2 FQGNSA. The CDR3 loop reads CASSRRGGNEQFF. CDR3 nucleotides: TGTGCCAGCAGTCGCCGGGGGGGCAATGAGCAGTTCTTC. The whole variable domain, filled in from reference TRBV7-2 and TRBJ2-1, reads GAGVSQSPSNKVTEKGKDVELRCDPISGHTALYWYRQSLGQGLEFLIYFQGNSAPDKSGLPSDRFSAERTGGSVSTLTIQRTQQEDSAVYLCASSRRGGNEQFFGPGTRLTVL.

V and J are TRBV12-3 or TRBV12-4 and TRBJ1-2, with D possibly being TRBD1 (5 bases). Deletions cut 8 bases from V and 2 bases from J, with 18 bases between. This CDR3 is built from 15 residues. The CDR3 sequence: CASGGPLTGNYGYTF. CDR3 in DNA: TGTGCCAGCGGGGGACCCCTTACAGGAAACTATGGCTACACCTTC.

The chain combines TRBV28 with TRBJ2-5; D tentatively fits TRBD1 or TRBD2 (5 bases each). CDR1 MDHEN and CDR2 SYDVKM come from the germline V gene. CDR3 length equals 16 residues. Trimming left V 7 bases short and J 4 bases short, with 22 bases between. The CDR3 sequence: CASTRPPSGPGETQYF. The CDR3 DNA follows: TGTGCCAGCACCCGCCCCCCTTCGGGGCCCGGAGAGACCCAGTACTTC.

This chain uses TRBV5-4 with TRBJ2-3, with 10 bases aligning to TRBD2. V lost 0 bases, J lost 6 bases, and 4 bases stayed unmatched. Germline V gene sequence: CDR1 SGHNT, CDR2 YYREEE (reference sequence). This CDR3 has 15 residues. The CDR3 region has the DNA TGTGCCAGCAGCTTGGTACTAGCGGGGAAGGATACGCAGTATTTT. It yields the protein CASSLVLAGKDTQYF.

CDR3 coding DNA: TGTGCCAGCCGTGGACAGACTGCTAGCACAGATACGCAGTATTTT. Translation gives CASRGQTASTDTQYF. The V gene is TRBV6-1, the J gene TRBJ2-3; D might be TRBD1 (6 bases). The germline CDR1 and CDR2 sequences are MNHNS and SASEGT. Trimming removed 8 bases at V and 0 bases at J, with 15 bases between. The CDR3 has 15 residues.